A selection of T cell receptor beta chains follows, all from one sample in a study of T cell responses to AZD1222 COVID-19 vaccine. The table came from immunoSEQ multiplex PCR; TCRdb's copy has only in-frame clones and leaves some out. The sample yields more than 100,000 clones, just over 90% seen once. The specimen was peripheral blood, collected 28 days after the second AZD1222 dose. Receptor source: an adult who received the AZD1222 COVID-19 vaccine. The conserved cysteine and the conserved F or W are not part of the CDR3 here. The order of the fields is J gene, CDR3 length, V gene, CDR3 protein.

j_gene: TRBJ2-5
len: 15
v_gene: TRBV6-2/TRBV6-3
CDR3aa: ASSFPPLPGRGETQY

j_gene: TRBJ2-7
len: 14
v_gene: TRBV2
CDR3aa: ASSEAGGLAVLEQY

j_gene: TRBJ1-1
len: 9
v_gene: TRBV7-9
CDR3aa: ASSPPSEAF

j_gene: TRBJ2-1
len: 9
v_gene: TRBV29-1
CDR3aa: SVESMNEQF

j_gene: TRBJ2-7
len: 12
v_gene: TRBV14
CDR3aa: ASSQVAGGHEQY

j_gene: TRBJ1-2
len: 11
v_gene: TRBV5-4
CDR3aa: ASSFGELYGYT

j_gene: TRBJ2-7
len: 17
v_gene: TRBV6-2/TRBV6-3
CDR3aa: ASSYSKGFGQAISYEQY

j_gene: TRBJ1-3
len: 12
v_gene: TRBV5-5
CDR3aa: ASSLVESGNTIY

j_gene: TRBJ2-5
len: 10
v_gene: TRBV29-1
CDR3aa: SAMTSGETQY

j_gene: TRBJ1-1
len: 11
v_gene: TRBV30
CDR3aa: AWSVQQNTEAF

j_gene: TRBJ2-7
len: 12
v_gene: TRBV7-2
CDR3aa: ASSDAGGPYEQY

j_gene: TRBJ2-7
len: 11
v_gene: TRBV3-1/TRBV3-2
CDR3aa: ASTLAGDYEQY

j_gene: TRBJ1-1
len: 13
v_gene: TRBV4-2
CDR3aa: ASSQQGGEGTEAF

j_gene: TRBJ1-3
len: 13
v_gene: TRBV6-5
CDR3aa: ASSPGHRTGNTIY

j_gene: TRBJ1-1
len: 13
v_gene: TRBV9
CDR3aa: ASSVGHSFGTEAF

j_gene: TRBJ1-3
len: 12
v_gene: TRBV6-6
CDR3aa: ASGPGSSGNTIY

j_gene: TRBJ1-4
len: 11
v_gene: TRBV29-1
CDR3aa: SVQPPTNEKLF

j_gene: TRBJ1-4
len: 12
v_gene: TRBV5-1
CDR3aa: ASSLDPAPEKLF

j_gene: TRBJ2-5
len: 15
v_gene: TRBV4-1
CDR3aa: ASSHRGSGRHQETQY

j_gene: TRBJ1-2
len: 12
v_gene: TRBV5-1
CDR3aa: ASSFSEGAGGYT

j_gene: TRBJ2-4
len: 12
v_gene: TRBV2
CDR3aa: ASTSWQAKNIQY

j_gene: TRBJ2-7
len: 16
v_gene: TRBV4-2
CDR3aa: ASSQDWGLAGRSYEQY

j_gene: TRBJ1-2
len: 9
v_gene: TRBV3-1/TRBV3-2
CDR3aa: ASSQAGGYT

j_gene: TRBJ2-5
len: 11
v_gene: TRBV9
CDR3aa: ASSAGGRETQY

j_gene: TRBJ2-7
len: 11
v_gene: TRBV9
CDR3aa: ANAGQGSYEQY

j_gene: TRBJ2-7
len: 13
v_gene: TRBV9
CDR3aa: ASSVGWGSSYEQY

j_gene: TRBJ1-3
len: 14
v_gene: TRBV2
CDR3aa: ASSDSRGLAGNTIY

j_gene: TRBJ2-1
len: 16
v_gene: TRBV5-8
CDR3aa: ASSLVGWGLAGYNEQF

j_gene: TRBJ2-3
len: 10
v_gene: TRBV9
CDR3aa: ASSAQQDTQY

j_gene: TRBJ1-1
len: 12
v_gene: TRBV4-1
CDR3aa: ASSQDAGNTEAF

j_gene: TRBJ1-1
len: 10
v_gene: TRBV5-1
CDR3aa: ASSRTADEAF

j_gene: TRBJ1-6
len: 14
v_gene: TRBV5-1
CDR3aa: ASSPGGGSGLVPLH

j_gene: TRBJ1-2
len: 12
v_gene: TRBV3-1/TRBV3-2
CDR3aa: ASSPEREDYGYT

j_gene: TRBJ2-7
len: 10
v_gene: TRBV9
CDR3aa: ASSEGRGEQY

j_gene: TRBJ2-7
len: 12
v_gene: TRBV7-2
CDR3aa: ASSFQTGGYEQY

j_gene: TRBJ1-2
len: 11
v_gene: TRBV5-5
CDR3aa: ASSFSTEYGYT

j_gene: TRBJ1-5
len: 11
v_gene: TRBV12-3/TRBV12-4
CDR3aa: ASSPYGEEPQH

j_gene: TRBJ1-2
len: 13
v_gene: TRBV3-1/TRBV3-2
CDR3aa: ASSKTGQTYYGYT

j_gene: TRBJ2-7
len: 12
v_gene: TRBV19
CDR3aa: ASSIRGTTYEQY

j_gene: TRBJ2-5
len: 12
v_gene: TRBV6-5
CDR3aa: ASSSRQGQETQY

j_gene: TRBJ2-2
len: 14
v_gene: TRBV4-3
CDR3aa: ASSQGVGGATGELF

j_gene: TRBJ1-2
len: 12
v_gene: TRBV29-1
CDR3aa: SAPPGQGEYGYT

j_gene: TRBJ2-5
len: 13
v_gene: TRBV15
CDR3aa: ATSSRLAGKETQY

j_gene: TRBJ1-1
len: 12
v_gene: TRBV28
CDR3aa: ASSLEQGGREAF

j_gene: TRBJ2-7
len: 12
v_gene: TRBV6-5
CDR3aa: ASRSPSGAYEQY